This T cell receptor (beta chain) was retrieved from a study of blood T cells in healthy people across ages. Using a J-beta primer mix together with a sample-barcoded 5' primer, a second PCR was run for roughly 7 to 11 cycles. Each CDR3 protein gets one entry after TCRdb re-called the 5' RACE reads with MiXCR. The sample holds about 1,800,000 distinct CDR3 sequences, 28% seen once. Germline loops: CDR1 SGHAT, CDR2 FQNNGV. Trimming pared 1 base from V and 4 bases from J, leaving 10 bases between. CDR3 length equals 14 residues. As to this clonotype: The target antigen is unknown.

Study-wide points: More naive CD4+ cells and higher diversity marked long-lived donors relative to aged donors. The study could not conclusively compare naive and antigen-experienced cells, given its unsorted PBMCs. Underestimates were what the diversity estimates from one million T cells were considered to be. In older individuals, TCR beta diversity per million T cells was lower, falling roughly linearly with age.

The TCR sequence derives from a woman aged 25 to 39 in good health. J is TRBJ1-2 and V is TRBV11-2; tentative D call: TRBD1 (5 bases). The specimen sequenced was blood. The DNA of the CDR3 is TGTGCCAGCAGCTTAGTAGCAGGGCCCTATGGCTACACCTTC. This encodes CASSLVAGPYGYTF.